This T cell receptor beta chain was sequenced in a study of shared clonotypes between healthy human individuals. Notes on the study in general: A small donor pool kept down the genetic and exposure-history diversity that was represented.

This CDR3 contains 15 residues. V lost 1 base, J lost 6 bases, and 4 bases stayed unmatched. Per the germline V gene, CDR1 is SGHTA and CDR2 is FQGNSA. Only one count was recorded for this clone. Its specificity is not known. TCRdb's copy holds only in-frame clones and misses some; the assay was immunoSEQ multiplex PCR. The sample contains 2,500,000 or so clones, under 95% of which appear only once. The TCR was taken from a man between 18 and 35 years old in good health. Some clones in this sample may be carry-over from other donors' samples. The material sequenced was naive CD4+ T cells from PBMCs. Indicated subset: CD45RA+ positively selected. The chain uses TRBV7-2 and TRBJ1-2, with TRBD1 matching 11 bases. The CDR3 coding sequence is TGTGCCAGCAGCTTAGTTAGGACAGGGGGCCATGGCTACACCTTC. Amino acid sequence: CASSLVRTGGHGYTF.